What follows describes a single T cell receptor (beta chain). This entry belongs to a study of control samples from healthy donors and cancer patients. Using immunoSEQ multiplex PCR, the repertoire was profiled, and TCRdb retains in-frame clones only, with some absent. The table lists roughly 88,000 clones, 90% to 95% of them singletons. Unmatched junction bases numbered 9, after V lost 2 bases and J lost 4 bases. The CDR3 is 16 amino acids. Germline V CDR1 and CDR2: LGHNT, FRNRAP. The TCR was taken from a man over 45 in good health. The sequenced sample was blood. V usage is TRBV12-5 and J usage is TRBJ2-7; 9 bases are shared with TRBD1. CDR3: CASGLPSGTGNYEQYF. The CDR3 DNA is TGTGCTAGTGGTTTGCCCTCCGGGACAGGGAATTACGAGCAGTACTTC. Full variable domain (outside the CDR3, taken from reference TRBV12-5 and TRBJ2-7): DARVTQTPRHKVTEMGQEVTMRCQPILGHNTVFWYRQTMMQGLELLAYFRNRAPLDDSGMPKDRFSAEMPDATLATLKIQPSEPRDSAVYFCASGLPSGTGNYEQYFGPGTRLTVT.